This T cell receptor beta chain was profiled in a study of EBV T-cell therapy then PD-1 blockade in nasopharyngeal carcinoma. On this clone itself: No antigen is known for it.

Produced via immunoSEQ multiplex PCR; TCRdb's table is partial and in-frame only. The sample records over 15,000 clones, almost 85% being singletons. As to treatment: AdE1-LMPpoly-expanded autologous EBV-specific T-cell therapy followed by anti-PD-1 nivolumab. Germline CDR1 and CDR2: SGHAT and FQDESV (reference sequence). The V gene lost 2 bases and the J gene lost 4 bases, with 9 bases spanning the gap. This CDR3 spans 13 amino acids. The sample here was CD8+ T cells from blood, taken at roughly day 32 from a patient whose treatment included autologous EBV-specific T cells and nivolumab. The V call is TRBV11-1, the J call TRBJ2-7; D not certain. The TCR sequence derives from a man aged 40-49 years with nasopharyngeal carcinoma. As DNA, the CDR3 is TGTGCCAGCAGCTTATTTTTCGGATACGAGCAGTACTTC. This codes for CASSLFFGYEQYF.